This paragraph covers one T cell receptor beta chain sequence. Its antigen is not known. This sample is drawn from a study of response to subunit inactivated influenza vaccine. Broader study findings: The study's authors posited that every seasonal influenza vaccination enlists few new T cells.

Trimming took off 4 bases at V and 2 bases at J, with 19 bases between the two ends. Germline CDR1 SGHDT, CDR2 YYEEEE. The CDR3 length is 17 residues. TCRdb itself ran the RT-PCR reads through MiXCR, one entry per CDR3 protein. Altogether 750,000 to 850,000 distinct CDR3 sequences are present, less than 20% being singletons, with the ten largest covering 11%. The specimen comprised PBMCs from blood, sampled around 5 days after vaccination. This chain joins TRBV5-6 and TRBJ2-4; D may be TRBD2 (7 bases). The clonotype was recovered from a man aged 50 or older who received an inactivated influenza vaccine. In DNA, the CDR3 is TGTGCCAGCAGCCCGGAGGGGGGGGCTGATACCAAAAACATTCAGTACTTC. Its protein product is CASSPEGGADTKNIQYF. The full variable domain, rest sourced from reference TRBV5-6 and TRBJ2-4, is DAGVTQSPTHLIKTRGQQVTLRCSPKSGHDTVSWYQQALGQGPQFIFQYYEEEERQRGNFPDRFSGHQFPNYSSELNVNALLLGDSALYLCASSPEGGADTKNIQYFGAGTRLSVL.